This entry features one T cell receptor beta chain sequence. The protocol was immunoSEQ multiplex PCR, while the TCRdb copy is restricted to in-frame clones and leaves out a portion. The data hold roughly 81,000 clones, with 91% observed a single time. Germline loops: CDR1 GTSNPN, CDR2 SVGIG (reference sequence). V lost 4 bases to trimming and J lost 4 bases; unmatched junction nucleotides: 6. There are 13 residues in the CDR3. This entry comes from a study of blood T cell repertoires in COVID-19. The sample was peripheral blood. The chain combines TRBV30 with TRBJ1-1, with 7 bases fitting TRBD1. This TCR was sampled from a woman in her fifties or sixties in a cohort sampled during active COVID-19. The CDR3 DNA reads TGTGCCTGGAATCACAGGGGCTCCACTGAAGCTTTCTTT. Translated: CAWNHRGSTEAFF.